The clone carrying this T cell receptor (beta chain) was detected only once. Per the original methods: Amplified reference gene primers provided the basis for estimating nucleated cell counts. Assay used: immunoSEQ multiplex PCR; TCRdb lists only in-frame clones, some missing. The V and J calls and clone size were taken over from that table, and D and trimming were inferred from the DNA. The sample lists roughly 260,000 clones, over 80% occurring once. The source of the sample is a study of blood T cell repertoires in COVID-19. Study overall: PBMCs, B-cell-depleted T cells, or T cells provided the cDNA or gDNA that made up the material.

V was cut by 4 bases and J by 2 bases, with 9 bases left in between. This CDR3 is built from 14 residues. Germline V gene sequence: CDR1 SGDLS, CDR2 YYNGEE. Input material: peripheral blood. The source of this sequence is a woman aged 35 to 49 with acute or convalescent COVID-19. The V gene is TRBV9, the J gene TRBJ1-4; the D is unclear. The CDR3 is CASSSPYTNEKLFF. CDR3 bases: TGTGCCAGCAGCTCCCCTTATACTAATGAAAAACTGTTTTTT.